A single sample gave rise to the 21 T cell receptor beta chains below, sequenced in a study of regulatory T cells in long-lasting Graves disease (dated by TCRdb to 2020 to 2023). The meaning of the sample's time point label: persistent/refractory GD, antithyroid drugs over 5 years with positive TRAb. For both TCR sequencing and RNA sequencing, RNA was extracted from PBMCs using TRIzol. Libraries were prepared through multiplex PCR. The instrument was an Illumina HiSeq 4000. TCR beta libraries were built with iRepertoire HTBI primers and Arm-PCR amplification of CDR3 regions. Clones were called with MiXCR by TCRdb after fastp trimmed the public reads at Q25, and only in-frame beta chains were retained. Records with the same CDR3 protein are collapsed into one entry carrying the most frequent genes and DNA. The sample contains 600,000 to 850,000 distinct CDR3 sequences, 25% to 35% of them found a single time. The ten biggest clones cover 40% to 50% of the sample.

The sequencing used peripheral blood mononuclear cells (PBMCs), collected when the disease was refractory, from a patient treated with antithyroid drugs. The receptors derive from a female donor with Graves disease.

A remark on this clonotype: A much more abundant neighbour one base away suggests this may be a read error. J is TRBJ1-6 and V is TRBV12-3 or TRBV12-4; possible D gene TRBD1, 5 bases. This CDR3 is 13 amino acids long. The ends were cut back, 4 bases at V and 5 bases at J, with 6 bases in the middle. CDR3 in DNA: TGTGCCAGCAGTTCCAGGGATAATTCACCCCTCCACTTT. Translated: CASSSRDNSPLHF.

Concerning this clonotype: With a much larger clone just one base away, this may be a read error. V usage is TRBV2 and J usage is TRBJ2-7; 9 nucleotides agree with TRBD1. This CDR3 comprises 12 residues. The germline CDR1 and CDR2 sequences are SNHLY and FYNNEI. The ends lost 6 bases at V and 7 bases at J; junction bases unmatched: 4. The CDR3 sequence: CASRGTGWEQYF. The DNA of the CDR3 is TGTGCCAGCAGGGGGACAGGGTGGGAGCAGTACTTC.

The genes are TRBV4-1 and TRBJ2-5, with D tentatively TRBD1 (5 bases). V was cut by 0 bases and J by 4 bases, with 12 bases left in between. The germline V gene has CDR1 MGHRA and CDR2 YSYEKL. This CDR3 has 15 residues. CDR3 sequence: CASSQESQAGETQYF. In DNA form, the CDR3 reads TGCGCCAGCAGCCAAGAGTCACAGGCAGGAGAGACCCAGTACTTC.

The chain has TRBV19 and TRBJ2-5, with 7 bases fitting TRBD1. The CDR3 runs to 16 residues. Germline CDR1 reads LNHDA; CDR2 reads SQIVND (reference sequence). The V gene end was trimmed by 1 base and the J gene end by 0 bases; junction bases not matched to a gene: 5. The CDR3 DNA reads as TGTGCCAGTAGTATAGTAGGGACAGCGTACCAAGAGACCCAGTACTTC. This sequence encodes CASSIVGTAYQETQYF.

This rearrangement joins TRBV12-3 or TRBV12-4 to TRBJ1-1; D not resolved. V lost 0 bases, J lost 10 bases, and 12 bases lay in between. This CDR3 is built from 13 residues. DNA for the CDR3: TGTGCCAGCAGTTTAGCGCAAGGGTTAGTAGCTTTCTTT. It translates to CASSLAQGLVAFF.

CDR3 sequence: CASSYLKRDRNQETQYF. The CDR3 DNA reads as TGTGCCAGCAGTTACCTCAAAAGGGACAGGAACCAAGAGACCCAGTACTTC. The rearrangement links TRBV6-2 or TRBV6-3 to TRBJ2-5; TRBD1 matches 8 bases. The CDR3 totals 17 residues. CDR1 MNHEY and CDR2 SVGEGT come from the germline V gene. V trimming: 2 bases; J trimming: 0 bases; junction bases outside the gene matches: 8.

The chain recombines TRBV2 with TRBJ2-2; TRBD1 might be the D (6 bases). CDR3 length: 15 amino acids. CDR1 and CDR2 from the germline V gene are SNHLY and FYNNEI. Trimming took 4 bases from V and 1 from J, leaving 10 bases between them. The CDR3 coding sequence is TGTGCCAGCAGTGTACAGGGAAAGAACACCGGGGAGCTGTTTTTT. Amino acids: CASSVQGKNTGELFF.

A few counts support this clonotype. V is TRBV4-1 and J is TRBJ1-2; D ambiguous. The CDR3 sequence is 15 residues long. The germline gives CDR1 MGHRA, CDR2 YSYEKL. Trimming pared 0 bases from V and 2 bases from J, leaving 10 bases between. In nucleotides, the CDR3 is TGCGCCAGCAGCCAAGAGGGTAGTGGAAACTATGGCTACACCTTC. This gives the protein CASSQEGSGNYGYTF.

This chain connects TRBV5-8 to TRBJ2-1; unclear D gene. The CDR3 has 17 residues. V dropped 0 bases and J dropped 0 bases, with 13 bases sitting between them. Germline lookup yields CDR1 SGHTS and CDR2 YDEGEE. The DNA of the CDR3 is TGTGCCAGCAGCTTGGGGGTCCGACTGACCTCCTACAATGAGCAGTTCTTC. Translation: CASSLGVRLTSYNEQFF.

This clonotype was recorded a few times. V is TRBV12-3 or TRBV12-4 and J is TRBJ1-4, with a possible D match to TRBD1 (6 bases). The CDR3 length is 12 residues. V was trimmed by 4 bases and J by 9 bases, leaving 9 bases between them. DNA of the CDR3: TGTGCCAGCAGTTCGGACAGACAAAAACTGTTTTTT. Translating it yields CASSSDRQKLFF.

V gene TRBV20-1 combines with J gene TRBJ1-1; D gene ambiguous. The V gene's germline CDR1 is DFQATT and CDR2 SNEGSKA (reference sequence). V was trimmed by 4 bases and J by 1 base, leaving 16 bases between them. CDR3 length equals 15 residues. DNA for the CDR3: TGCAGTGCTATCCCCGCTCAAGGCACGAACACTGAAGCTTTCTTT. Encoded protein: CSAIPAQGTNTEAFF.

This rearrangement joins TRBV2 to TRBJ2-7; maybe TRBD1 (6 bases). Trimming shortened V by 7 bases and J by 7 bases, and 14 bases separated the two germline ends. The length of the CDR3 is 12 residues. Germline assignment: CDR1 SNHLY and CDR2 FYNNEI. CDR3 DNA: TGTGCCAGCACTACAGGGTTCGGGGAGCAGTACTTC. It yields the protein CASTTGFGEQYF.

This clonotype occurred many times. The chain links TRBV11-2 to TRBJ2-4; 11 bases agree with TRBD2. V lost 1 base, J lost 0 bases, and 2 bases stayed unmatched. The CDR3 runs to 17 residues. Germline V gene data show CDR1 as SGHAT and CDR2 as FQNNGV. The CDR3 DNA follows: TGTGCCAGCAGCTTAGGACTAGCGGGAATAGCCAAAAACATTCAGTACTTC. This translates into CASSLGLAGIAKNIQYF.

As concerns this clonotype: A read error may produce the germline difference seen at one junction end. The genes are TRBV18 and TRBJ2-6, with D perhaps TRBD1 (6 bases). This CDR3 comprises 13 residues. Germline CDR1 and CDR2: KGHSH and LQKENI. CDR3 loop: CASSLLDRNVLAF. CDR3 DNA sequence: TGTGCCAGCTCATTGTTAGACAGGAACGTCCTGGCTTTC.

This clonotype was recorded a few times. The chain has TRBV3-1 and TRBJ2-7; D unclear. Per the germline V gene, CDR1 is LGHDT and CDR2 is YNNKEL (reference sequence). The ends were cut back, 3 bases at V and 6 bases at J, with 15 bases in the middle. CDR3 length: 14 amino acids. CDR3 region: CASSQGLEWSEQYF. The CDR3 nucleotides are TGTGCCAGCAGCCAGGGGTTGGAGTGGTCCGAGCAGTACTTC.

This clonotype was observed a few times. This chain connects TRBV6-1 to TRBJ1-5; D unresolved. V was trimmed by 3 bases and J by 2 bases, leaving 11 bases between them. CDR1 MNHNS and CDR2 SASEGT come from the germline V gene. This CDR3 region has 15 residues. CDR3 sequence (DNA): TGTGCCAGCAGTGATGTGGGCTGGGGCAATCAGCCCCAGCATTTT. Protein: CASSDVGWGNQPQHF.

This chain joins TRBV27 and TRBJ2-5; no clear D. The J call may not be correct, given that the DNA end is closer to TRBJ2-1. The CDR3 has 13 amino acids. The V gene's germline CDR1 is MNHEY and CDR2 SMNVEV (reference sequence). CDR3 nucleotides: TGTGCCAGCAGTTTAAATTCTCGCAATGAGCAGTTCTTC. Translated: CASSLNSRNEQFF.

The CDR3 bases are TGTGCCAGCAGTCCCGCAGGGGGCCGAACCAAAAACATTCAGTACTTC. As protein: CASSPAGGRTKNIQYF. V gene TRBV6-1 combines with J gene TRBJ2-4; TRBD1 matches 8 bases. The germline V gene has CDR1 MNHNS and CDR2 SASEGT. This CDR3 spans 16 amino acids. The ends lost 5 bases at V and 2 bases at J; junction bases unmatched: 8.

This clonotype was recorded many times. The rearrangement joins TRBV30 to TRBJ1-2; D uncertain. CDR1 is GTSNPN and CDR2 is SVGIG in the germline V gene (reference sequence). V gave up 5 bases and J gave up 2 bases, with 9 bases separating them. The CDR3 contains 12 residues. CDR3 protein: CAWVEENYGYTF. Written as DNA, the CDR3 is TGTGCCTGGGTTGAAGAGAACTATGGCTACACCTTC.

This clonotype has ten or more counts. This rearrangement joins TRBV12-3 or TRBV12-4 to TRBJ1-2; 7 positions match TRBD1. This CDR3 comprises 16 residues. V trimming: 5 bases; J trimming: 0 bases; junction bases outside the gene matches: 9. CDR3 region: CASSPFSGQTNYGYTF. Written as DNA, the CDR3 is TGTGCCAGCAGTCCCTTCTCGGGACAGACTAACTATGGCTACACCTTC.

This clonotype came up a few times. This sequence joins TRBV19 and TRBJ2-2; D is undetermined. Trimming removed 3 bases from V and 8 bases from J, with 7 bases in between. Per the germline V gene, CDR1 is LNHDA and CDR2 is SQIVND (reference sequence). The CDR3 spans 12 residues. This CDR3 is CASSIGDGELFF. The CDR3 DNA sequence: TGTGCCAGTAGTATTGGCGATGGGGAGCTGTTTTTT.